This paragraph reports one T cell receptor beta chain. Its antigen is not yet known. Base qualities are not at hand, and no much larger clone is one base apart. These data originate in a study of OX40 agonist ivuxolimab in advanced cancers. For context, the study as a whole: Ivuxolimab was an agonistic, fully human IgG2 monoclonal antibody directed against OX40 (CD134), a costimulatory receptor. Intravenous ivuxolimab was administered to patients every 2 weeks at six dose levels: 0.01, 0.1, 0.3, 1.5, 3 and 10 mg/kg. Of the roughly 52 dose-escalation patients, hepatocellular carcinoma was present in approximately 20, melanoma in around 15, renal cell carcinoma in 9 and head and neck cancer in 9. In the dose-escalation cohort, approximately 82% of patients were male, and the mean age was 60 years with a range of roughly 23 to 79. Patients were allowed to have had prior anti-PD-1, anti-PD-L1 or anti-CTLA-4 therapy, and around two fifths of the dose-escalation patients had been treated with checkpoint inhibitors. Partial responses were achieved by three dose-escalation patients, of whom one had hepatocellular carcinoma and two had cutaneous melanoma. The purpose of peripheral TCRbeta sequencing was to test whether ivuxolimab changed TCR sequence diversity and led to clonal T-cell expansion. The monotherapy dose-escalation portion (N of about 50 patients) of the phase I ivuxolimab trial is reported in the paper.

The germline ends are 12 bases apart after V is trimmed by 5 bases and J by 5 bases. The CDR3 spans 13 residues, from the cysteine through the phenylalanine. Only CDR3 DNA remains: 39 bases, in frame from the first base. CDR1 and CDR2 are drawn from the germline V gene: MDHEN, SYDVKM. What the work shows at the level of the full study, not this receptor alone: At doses of 0.1 to 3.0 mg/kg, clonal expansion of both CD4+ and CD8+ blood T cells was observed from baseline to week 6. Low levels of normalized T-cell clonal expansion were also seen in some patients who did not respond. Antigen specificity was not determined for the clonally expanded peripheral T cells. After ivuxolimab, expanded clones were on average more numerous among CD8+ T cells than among CD4+ T cells. Partial responders in the 0.1-3.0 mg/kg groups had among the lowest normalized peripheral clonal expansion, especially among CD8+ T cells.

Patients with a history of autoimmune disease or receiving systemic immunosuppression were excluded from the trial. Peripheral blood for TCR sequencing was collected from all dose cohorts at baseline, on cycle 4 day 1, and on cycle 7 day 1. Samples came from an open-label, multicenter, first-in-human phase I dose-escalation trial of ivuxolimab. Adults with locally advanced or metastatic head and neck squamous cell, hepatocellular, melanoma or renal cell carcinoma were enrolled in the trial. Before TCR sequencing, CD4+ T cells and CD8+ T cells were sorted from peripheral blood as separate populations. Genomic DNA was extracted from sorted cells for sequencing of the TCRbeta CDR3 region. The immunoSEQ Assay was used for sequencing of TCRbeta CDR3 regions. Drawn from immuneACCESS, this table holds only the in-frame rearrangements with V and J called that TCRdb kept. Clones are partly lost; checked studies trace under half to an unresolved V gene and leave the rest unexplained. For this sample there are under 50,000 clones; 87% appear just once. In total, the top ten clones hold roughly 32% of the sample.

The chain is assembled from TRBV28 and TRBJ1-2; 5 matching bases give a weak D call of TRBD1. The sequencing used CD4+ or CD8+ T cells sorted from blood, collected in a trial of the OX40 agonist ivuxolimab. This sequence originates from an adult with an advanced solid tumor such as melanoma, head and neck, liver or kidney cancer. The CDR3 region has the sequence CASSGGDRYGYTF. In nucleotides, the sequence is TGTGCCAGCAGTGGGGGGGACCGATATGGCTACACCTTC.